This paragraph covers one T cell receptor (beta chain) sequence. Antigen specificity is unknown. This record comes from a study of cytomegalovirus exposure and HLA in healthy donors. PCR employed 60 Vbeta and 13 Jbeta primers. Clones were read by immunoSEQ multiplex PCR, and TCRdb kept only the in-frame ones, dropping some. This sample's clone table lists some 120,000 clones. The junction had 18 bases not matched to a gene; V was cut back by 2 bases and J by 5 bases. Germline-derived CDR1 and CDR2 are KGHSH and LQKENI. The CDR3 length is 21 residues. Study-level results: Later on, analysis showed that most CMV-associated TCR beta chains appeared to be HLA-restricted. Among TCR sequences, most were rare, though some public TCRs appeared in many donors.

The sequencing input was PBMCs. The TCR comes from a man aged 18 to 29 in good health and CMV-seronegative. The rearrangement joins TRBV18 to TRBJ2-1; 13 bases are a match to TRBD2. CDR3 sequence: CASSPTTSGRLFVSRHNEQFF. CDR3 nucleotide sequence: TGTGCCAGCTCACCAACGACTAGCGGGAGGCTATTCGTTTCTCGCCACAATGAGCAGTTCTTC.